This T cell receptor beta chain was sequenced in a study of identical twins. This CDR3 has 16 amino acids. Trimming cost V 7 bases and J 2 bases; bases outside gene matches: 12. Germline assignment: CDR1 MNHEY and CDR2 SVGEGT. This clonotype has at least ten counts. No antigen is known for it. In every case, the donor was a healthy Caucasian. MiXCR, run by TCRdb on the 5' RACE reads, gives a single entry per CDR3 protein. The data contain about 690,000 distinct CDR3 sequences, 6% to 6.5% of them singletons. Study-level points and caveats: Donors were not followed over many years; analysis was cross-sectional.

Material: naive T cells sorted from blood. The receptor's source is a man younger than 30 in good health. The chain uses TRBV6-2 or TRBV6-3 and TRBJ2-5, with 8 bases that match TRBD1. CDR3 sequence reads: CASTARQGSQQETQYF. Written as DNA, the CDR3 is TGTGCCAGCACCGCTCGACAGGGGTCACAACAAGAGACCCAGTACTTC.